These T cell receptor beta chains were read from a single sample in a study of PD-L1 blockade in urothelial cancer. The data were produced by immunoSEQ multiplex PCR, yet TCRdb's version contains in-frame clones alone and is incomplete. Among approximately 32,000 clones listed, 80% to 90% were seen once. The sample was PBMCs, taken around atezolizumab (anti-PD-L1) treatment. The origin of the receptors is a man aged 55 to 70 with urothelial cancer. CDR3s include the opening cysteine and the closing phenylalanine or tryptophan. A D gene is named only where the DNA matches it firmly. Expanded clones are given a class, and other clones once, few, many or no size at all.

>TRBD1|TRBJ2-5|NA|TRBV18
TGTGCCAGCTCACCCCCGGGACAGGAGTTCCAAGAGACCCAGTACTTC
CASSPPGQEFQETQYF
>NA|TRBJ1-3|NA|TRBV30
TGTGCCTGGAGTGTACCAGGGTCCTCTGGAAACACCATATATTTT
CAWSVPGSSGNTIYF
>NA|TRBJ1-2|NA|TRBV19
TGTGCCAGTAGTATCTCAGGGCCTTATGGCTACACCTTC
CASSISGPYGYTF
>NA|TRBJ1-4|NA|TRBV5-1
TGCGCCAGCAGCCTCCAGGGGCCAACTAATGAAAAACTGTTTTTT
CASSLQGPTNEKLFF
>TRBD1|TRBJ1-5|NA|TRBV10-3
TGTGCCATCAGTGAGTCCGGGACAGGGATGAATCAGCCCCAGCATTTT
CAISESGTGMNQPQHF
>TRBD2|TRBJ2-6|NA|TRBV10-3
TGTGCCATCAGTGAGAGGTTAGCGGGGAGCTCTGGGGCCAACGTCCTGACTTTC
CAISERLAGSSGANVLTF
>NA|TRBJ1-2|NA|TRBV30
TGTGCCTGGAGTGCCGCCTGGGCAGGGCTGGGCTCCCCGGACTATGGCTACACCTTC
CAWSAAWAGLGSPDYGYTF
>NA|TRBJ2-3|NA|TRBV10-2
TGCGCCAGCAGCCTAGACTCAGATACGCAGTATTTT
CASSLDSDTQYF
>NA|TRBJ2-7|NA|TRBV2
TGTGCCAGCATGGGATTGACAGCTCGCGAGCAGTACTTC
CASMGLTAREQYF
>NA|TRBJ2-1|NA|TRBV6-5
TGTGCCACCCACTGGACAGACAAAAATGAGCAGTTCTTC
CATHWTDKNEQFF
>TRBD1|TRBJ1-1|few|TRBV2
TGTGCCAGCAAGGGGACAGGGGGTATGAACACTGAAGCTTTCTTT
CASKGTGGMNTEAFF
>TRBD2|TRBJ2-1|NA|TRBV5-1
TGCGCCAGCAGCCTTGGACTAGACAACAATGAGCAGTTCTTC
CASSLGLDNNEQFF
>NA|TRBJ2-7|NA|TRBV19
TGTGCCAGTAGTGGGGCAGGAATACTTTACGAGCAGTACTTC
CASSGAGILYEQYF
>TRBD1|TRBJ1-2|NA|TRBV15
TGTGCCACCAGCAGAGAGAGGACAGGGAACTATGGCTACACCTTC
CATSRERTGNYGYTF
>NA|TRBJ2-7|NA|TRBV27
TGTGCCAGCAGTGCTAGCCCCTACGAGCAGTACTTC
CASSASPYEQYF
>NA|TRBJ1-6|NA|TRBV30
TGTGCCTGGAGGGGAGGGTATAATTCACCCCTCCACTTT
CAWRGGYNSPLHF
>NA|TRBJ2-2|NA|TRBV5-1
TGCGCCAGCAGCTTCCGAGAGGTACTGATCACCGGGGAGCTGTTTTTT
CASSFREVLITGELFF
>NA|TRBJ1-1|NA|TRBV6-5
TGTGCCAGCAGACGTCAGTACGCTGAAGCTTTCTTT
CASRRQYAEAFF
>NA|TRBJ1-2|NA|TRBV5-1
TGCGCCAGCAGGGGCGGGGGGCTCAACATCCCTCATTATGGCTACACCTTC
CASRGGGLNIPHYGYTF
>NA|TRBJ2-7|NA|TRBV5-4
TGTGCCAGCAGCCCGGCCTTAGGGGACTCGTATCGCGAGCAGTACTTC
CASSPALGDSYREQYF
>TRBD1|TRBJ2-7|many|TRBV27
TGTGCCAGCAGTTTTCTACAGGGGCGGCTCGAGCAGTACTTC
CASSFLQGRLEQYF
>TRBD2|TRBJ2-5|NA|TRBV18
TGTGCCAGCTCGACTAGCGCTATATTCCGCGAGACCCAGTACTTC
CASSTSAIFRETQYF
>NA|TRBJ1-1|NA|TRBV30
TGTGCCTGGAACAGGGTAAATATGAACACTGAAGCTTTCTTT
CAWNRVNMNTEAFF
>NA|TRBJ2-2|NA|TRBV7-6
TGTGCCAGCAGCTCGTTTTCCGGGAACACCGGGGAGCTGTTTTTT
CASSSFSGNTGELFF
>NA|TRBJ1-1|NA|TRBV30
TGTGCCTGGAGAGCCGTGGTGAACACTGAAGCTTTCTTT
CAWRAVVNTEAFF
>TRBD1|TRBJ2-1|NA|TRBV27
TGTGCCAGCAGCCGGACAGGGTCTCGGGGTGAGCAGTTCTTC
CASSRTGSRGEQFF
>NA|TRBJ1-3|NA|TRBV2
TGTGCCAGCAGTGAAGCCGGCCTTGGGGGCGCTGGAAACACCATATATTTT
CASSEAGLGGAGNTIYF
>NA|TRBJ1-5|NA|TRBV19
TGTGCCAGTAGTATTTGGGCCAATCAGCCCCAGCATTTT
CASSIWANQPQHF